A selection of T cell receptor beta chains follows, all from one sample in a study of patients and donors after allogeneic stem cell transplantation. MiXCR was run by TCRdb on the RT-PCR reads, yielding one entry per CDR3 protein. The profile shows about 230,000 distinct CDR3 sequences, over 12% of them singletons. The specimen was blood, either unsorted or a sorted T cell fraction (not recorded which). Receptors were obtained from a human donor who was either an allogeneic HSCT recipient or a stem cell or donor lymphocyte infusion donor (not recorded which). It is not recorded whose cells these are; they may come from a transplant donor. Each CDR3 is given with its conserved first and last residue. D genes are given only for firm matches. Where a row states a size, it is once, few, many or the class of an expanded clone; other rows omit it.

TRBV4-1	NA	few	TRBJ1-2	TGCGCCAGCAGCGGGGGGGGACGGACCGCTGGGGGCTACACCTTC	CASSGGGRTAGGYTF
TRBV10-3	NA	few	TRBJ1-6	TGTGCCATCAGTGATGGAGGATATAATTCACCCCTCCACTTT	CAISDGGYNSPLHF
TRBV12-3/TRBV12-4	TRBD1	many	TRBJ1-1	TGTGCCAGCAGACCTGGACAGGGGGCGGCCACTGAAGCTTTCTTT	CASRPGQGAATEAFF
TRBV6-6	NA	NA	TRBJ2-7	TGTGCCAGCACCGACAGCCTCTACGAGCAGTACTTC	CASTDSLYEQYF
TRBV7-3	NA	few	TRBJ2-7	TGTGCCAGCAGCCCCCGACAGAGCCCCTACGAGCAGTACTTC	CASSPRQSPYEQYF
TRBV19	NA	NA	TRBJ2-2	TGTGCCTCGACATTAAACACCGGGGAGCTGTTTTTT	CASTLNTGELFF
TRBV20-1	TRBD1	NA	TRBJ1-5	TGCAGTGCTGCCCCTCCAACAGGGGAGGGCCAGCCCCAGCATTTT	CSAAPPTGEGQPQHF
TRBV30	NA	NA	TRBJ1-4	TGTGCCTGGAGTCGTGCAACTAATGAAAAACTGTTTTTT	CAWSRATNEKLFF
TRBV29-1	NA	few	TRBJ1-1	TGCAGCGTTGCCCGGGGCACTGAAGCTTTCTTT	CSVARGTEAFF
TRBV5-4	NA	NA	TRBJ2-7	TGTGCCAGCAGTTGGGGAAGGCGCGACGAGCAGTACTTC	CASSWGRRDEQYF
TRBV6-5	TRBD1	few	TRBJ1-3	TGTGCCAGCAGTTTAGGACAGGCGATCTCTGGAAACACCATATATTTT	CASSLGQAISGNTIYF
TRBV18	NA	NA	TRBJ2-2	TGTGCCAGCTCACCACCGAAGATCGGGTTGAACACCGGGGAGCTGTTTTTT	CASSPPKIGLNTGELFF
TRBV5-1	NA	NA	TRBJ2-5	TGCGCCAGCAGCCCCAGGAGCGGCGAAGAGACCCAGTACTTC	CASSPRSGEETQYF
TRBV27	NA	NA	TRBJ2-3	TGTGCCAGCAGTTTATCGACGGCCGTGGGGATCACAGATACGCAGTATTTT	CASSLSTAVGITDTQYF
TRBV20-1	NA	many	TRBJ2-3	TGCAGTGCGAAGGGGCAGGGGTTCACAGATACGCAGTATTTT	CSAKGQGFTDTQYF
TRBV2	NA	many	TRBJ1-6	TGTGCCAGCAGCTCGGGACTGTCGAATTCACCCCTCCACTTT	CASSSGLSNSPLHF
TRBV6-1	NA	few	TRBJ1-1	TGTGCCAGCAGCCGCAATGATCTGAACACTGAAGCTTTCTTT	CASSRNDLNTEAFF
TRBV5-1	NA	few	TRBJ2-5	TGCGCCAGCAGCCCCCGGGACGGACAAGAGACCCAGTACTTC	CASSPRDGQETQYF
TRBV10-3	NA	NA	TRBJ1-1	TGTGCCACCGGCGGACAGTCGAACACTGAAGCTTTCTTT	CATGGQSNTEAFF
TRBV5-1	NA	NA	TRBJ2-7	TGCGCCAGCAGCGGCCCGGTTCAGACGGAGCAGTACTTC	CASSGPVQTEQYF
TRBV7-3	TRBD2	many	TRBJ2-2	TGTGCCAGCAGCTTAACGAGCGGGAGCCCAACCGGGGAGCTGTTTTTT	CASSLTSGSPTGELFF
TRBV6-1	NA	many	TRBJ2-2	TGTGCCAGCTGGTCGCCGCGGGTCACCGGGGAGCTGTTTTTT	CASWSPRVTGELFF
TRBV9	NA	few	TRBJ2-7	TGTGCCAGCACCGAGGGGTTGGGGGACGAGCAGTACTTC	CASTEGLGDEQYF
TRBV20-1	NA	few	TRBJ2-6	TGCAGTGCTAGTGGATTTGGATTTTCTGGGGCCAACGTCCTGACTTTC	CSASGFGFSGANVLTF
TRBV7-2	TRBD2	NA	TRBJ2-3	TGTGCCAGCAGCTTGGACCCCATAGCGGGGGGGACAGATACGCAGTATTTT	CASSLDPIAGGTDTQYF
TRBV5-1	NA	few	TRBJ2-5	TGCGCCAGCAGCTTGGATCTGGTATCGGAGGAGACCCAGTACTTC	CASSLDLVSEETQYF
TRBV20-1	NA	many	TRBJ2-3	TGCAGTGCCCCGGAGGAGACGGGGGGCGCGGGACCAGATACGCAGTATTTT	CSAPEETGGAGPDTQYF
TRBV18	NA	NA	TRBJ1-6	TGTGCCAGCTCACCAGAGGGCCTTTTGACACCCCTCCACTTT	CASSPEGLLTPLHF
TRBV4-3	TRBD1	NA	TRBJ2-3	TGCGCCAGCAGCCCGCGACAGGGATCTAGCACAGATACGCAGTATTTT	CASSPRQGSSTDTQYF
TRBV7-2	NA	NA	TRBJ2-5	TGTGCCAGCAGCTTACATGGGGGCGGGGAGACCCAGTACTTC	CASSLHGGGETQYF